A selection of T cell receptor beta chains follows, all from one sample in a study of T cells after posttransplantation cyclophosphamide. Produced via immunoSEQ multiplex PCR; TCRdb's table is partial and in-frame only. The record shows some 11,000 clones for this sample, with no singletons present. The sequences come from PBMCs, collected after allogeneic stem cell transplant with posttransplant cyclophosphamide. The receptors were gathered from a female patient aged 40 to 55 who received an allogeneic stem cell transplant from a related donor, was CMV-positive, and had acute GVHD only. The T cells may partly be graft donor cells. The CDR3 runs from the conserved cysteine through the conserved F or W. Each record gives: J gene, clone size, V gene, D gene, CDR3 protein, CDR3 DNA. A D gene is named only where the DNA matches it firmly. Not all rows give a size; the values are once, few, many and, for expanded clones, a class.

TRBJ2-1,many,TRBV5-6,TRBD2,CASRGLAGPYNEQFF,TGTGCCAGCAGGGGACTAGCGGGACCTTACAATGAGCAGTTCTTC
TRBJ1-1,many,TRBV18,.,CASSPAGNTEAFF,TGTGCCAGCTCACCGGCAGGGAACACTGAAGCTTTCTTT
TRBJ2-5,.,TRBV5-6,.,CASSLVGTFLLHSQETQYF,TGTGCCAGCAGCTTGGTTGGGACATTCCTTTTGCACTCCCAAGAGACCCAGTACTTC
TRBJ2-3,many,TRBV7-3,.,CASSGGLSTDTQYF,TGTGCCAGCAGCGGGGGGTTGAGCACAGATACGCAGTATTTT
TRBJ2-3,many,TRBV4-3,TRBD2,CASSQEISWGGRGDTQYF,TGCGCCAGCAGCCAAGAAATTTCATGGGGGGGTCGGGGAGATACGCAGTATTTT
TRBJ2-4,many,TRBV19,TRBD1,CASSIEGTVRNIQYF,TGTGCCAGTAGTATAGAGGGGACAGTGAGGAACATTCAGTACTTC
TRBJ2-5,many,TRBV5-1,.,CASSLPAVVGTQETQYF,TGCGCCAGCAGCCTCCCAGCCGTCGTGGGCACACAAGAGACCCAGTACTTC
TRBJ2-1,many,TRBV19,TRBD1,CASKRAPGQATYNEQFF,TGTGCCAGTAAGAGAGCACCGGGACAGGCAACTTACAATGAGCAGTTCTTC
TRBJ1-1,many,TRBV7-3,TRBD1,CASSPRDRDEAFF,TGTGCCAGCAGCCCGCGGGACAGGGATGAAGCTTTCTTT
TRBJ2-7,few,TRBV6-1,TRBD1,CASSLSGQGFHEQYF,TGTGCCAGCAGTTTATCGGGACAGGGTTTCCACGAGCAGTACTTC
TRBJ2-1,many,TRBV15,TRBD2,CATGGLAGNEQFF,TGTGCCACCGGGGGGCTAGCGGGGAATGAGCAGTTCTTC
TRBJ2-3,.,TRBV18,TRBD2,CASSPKRFLGTSGTQAYTDTQYF,TGTGCCAGCTCACCAAAGAGGTTTCTAGGGACTAGCGGGACCCAGGCCTACACAGATACGCAGTATTTT
TRBJ2-1,many,TRBV5-1,TRBD2,CASSLGGTSGHNEQFF,TGCGCCAGCAGCTTGGGCGGGACTAGTGGCCACAATGAGCAGTTCTTC
TRBJ2-2,many,TRBV9,TRBD2,CASSRLAGGITGELFF,TGTGCCAGCAGTCGACTAGCGGGAGGTATCACCGGGGAGCTGTTTTTT
TRBJ1-2,many,TRBV6-1,.,CASSEEAGGSGYTF,TGTGCCAGCAGTGAAGAGGCGGGGGGCTCTGGCTACACCTTC
TRBJ2-1,many,TRBV5-6,.,CASSSYYNEQFF,TGTGCCAGCAGCTCGTACTACAATGAGCAGTTCTTC
TRBJ2-2,many,TRBV14,TRBD1,CASSHRTGVSTGELFF,TGTGCCAGCAGCCACCGGACAGGGGTCAGTACCGGGGAGCTGTTTTTT
TRBJ2-3,many,TRBV5-6,TRBD2,CASSLKLAGFLGTDTQYF,TGTGCCAGCAGCTTGAAGCTAGCGGGGTTCTTAGGAACAGATACGCAGTATTTT
TRBJ2-5,few,TRBV9,TRBD2,CASSVRASGFSQETQYF,TGTGCCAGCAGCGTAAGGGCTAGCGGTTTTTCCCAAGAGACCCAGTACTTC
TRBJ1-5,many,TRBV2,.,CASSLRRGEPQHF,TGTGCCAGCAGTCTTCGCCGGGGGGAGCCCCAGCATTTT
TRBJ2-3,many,TRBV14,.,CASSQEGTDTQYF,TGTGCCAGCAGCCAGGAGGGGACAGATACGCAGTATTTT
TRBJ2-1,medium-sized,TRBV11-2,TRBD2,CASSQGLAGGPEQFF,TGTGCCAGCAGCCAGGGACTAGCGGGGGGGCCGGAGCAGTTCTTC
TRBJ2-1,many,TRBV11-1,TRBD1,CATTGGPYNEQFF,TGTGCGACTACAGGGGGCCCTTACAATGAGCAGTTCTTC
TRBJ2-3,many,TRBV6-5,.,CASSPSSLDTQYF,TGTGCCAGCAGCCCTTCTAGCCTAGATACGCAGTATTTT
TRBJ2-7,many,TRBV2,.,CASTPDRIYEQYF,TGTGCCAGCACCCCTGACAGGATCTACGAGCAGTACTTC
TRBJ2-1,many,TRBV7-2,TRBD2,CASSLVGLAGWSSYNEQFF,TGTGCCAGCAGCTTAGTGGGACTAGCGGGCTGGAGCTCCTACAATGAGCAGTTCTTC
TRBJ1-2,many,TRBV2,.,CASKLRGVLNYGYTF,TGTGCCAGCAAACTCAGGGGAGTTCTTAACTATGGCTACACCTTC
TRBJ2-4,many,TRBV6-1,.,CASSEGSAKNIQYF,TGTGCCAGCAGTGAAGGTAGCGCCAAAAACATTCAGTACTTC
TRBJ2-3,many,TRBV10-1,.,CASSESSLTGGERADTQYF,TGCGCCAGCAGTGAGTCGTCTCTAACAGGGGGGGAGAGGGCAGATACGCAGTATTTT
TRBJ1-2,.,TRBV28,.,CASSFGTKNGYTF,TGTGCCAGCAGTTTCGGGACAAAGAATGGCTACACCTTC
TRBJ1-4,many,TRBV11-2,TRBD1,CASSRRGGQGYEKLFF,TGTGCCAGCAGTCGTCGTGGGGGACAGGGATATGAAAAACTGTTTTTT
TRBJ2-1,many,TRBV10-3,.,CAISPGEAYNEQFF,TGTGCCATCAGTCCGGGGGAGGCCTACAATGAGCAGTTCTTC
TRBJ2-3,many,TRBV9,TRBD2,CASSVDPLPLLAGHGDTQYF,TGTGCCAGCAGCGTAGATCCCCTCCCCTTACTAGCGGGACATGGAGATACGCAGTATTTT
TRBJ2-1,many,TRBV15,.,CATSRTGENEQFF,TGTGCCACCAGCAGGACGGGAGAAAATGAGCAGTTCTTC
TRBJ2-3,many,TRBV5-1,TRBD2,CASSLDSGEGDTQYF,TGCGCCAGCAGCTTGGATAGCGGGGAGGGCGATACGCAGTATTTT
TRBJ2-1,few,TRBV2,.,CASSGTSSSYNEQFF,TGTGCCAGCAGTGGTACTAGCAGCTCCTACAATGAGCAGTTCTTC
TRBJ1-6,few,TRBV15,.,CATSRELGQVYSPLHF,TGTGCCACCAGCAGAGAGTTGGGACAAGTGTATTCACCCCTCCACTTT
TRBJ2-3,many,TRBV7-6,TRBD1,CASSLAPATGGTQYF,TGTGCCAGCAGCTTAGCTCCCGCGACAGGGGGGACGCAGTATTTT
TRBJ1-2,many,TRBV11-2,.,CASTYEIEEPYGYTF,TGTGCCAGCACGTACGAGATCGAGGAGCCCTATGGCTACACCTTC
TRBJ2-3,many,TRBV6-1,.,CASNTNTDTQYF,TGTGCCAGCAACACTAACACAGATACGCAGTATTTT
TRBJ2-7,many,TRBV7-9,.,CASSRSGANPYEQYF,TGTGCCAGCAGCCGATCAGGGGCGAACCCCTACGAGCAGTACTTC
TRBJ2-5,many,TRBV5-4,TRBD1,CASSSGTEQETQYF,TGTGCCAGCAGCTCCGGGACAGAACAAGAGACCCAGTACTTC
TRBJ2-5,many,TRBV27,TRBD2,CASSLVPSGGDKTQYF,TGTGCCAGCAGTTTAGTCCCCAGCGGGGGCGACAAGACCCAGTACTTC
TRBJ1-2,many,TRBV11-2,.,CASSLGREANYGYTF,TGTGCCAGCAGCTTAGGACGGGAAGCTAACTATGGCTACACCTTC
TRBJ1-4,many,TRBV5-6,.,CASSLGDRREKLFF,TGTGCCAGCAGCTTGGGTGACAGACGGGAAAAACTGTTTTTT
TRBJ2-7,many,TRBV11-1,.,CASSFSAGGQGTYEQYF,TGTGCCAGCAGCTTCTCCGCGGGGGGACAGGGCACCTACGAGCAGTACTTC
TRBJ2-3,.,TRBV2,TRBD2,CASSRWTSGGLSTDTQYF,TGTGCCAGCAGTCGGTGGACTAGCGGGGGTCTTAGCACAGATACGCAGTATTTT
TRBJ2-3,many,TRBV5-5,TRBD1,CASSSPGQGIDTQYF,TGTGCCAGCAGCTCGCCGGGACAGGGAATAGATACGCAGTATTTT
TRBJ1-6,many,TRBV6-6,TRBD1,CASSARQGDNSPLHF,TGTGCCAGCAGTGCCCGACAGGGAGATAATTCACCCCTCCACTTT
TRBJ1-6,few,TRBV19,.,CASSPTVPLGNSPLHF,TGTGCCAGTAGCCCGACAGTCCCCTTGGGGAATTCACCCCTCCACTTT
TRBJ2-1,many,TRBV7-8,TRBD1,CAVTGGSYNEQFF,TGTGCCGTCACAGGGGGATCCTACAATGAGCAGTTCTTC
TRBJ1-3,few,TRBV9,.,CASSPQGHGNTIYF,TGTGCCAGCAGCCCCCAGGGGCATGGAAACACCATATATTTT
TRBJ2-2,many,TRBV11-3,.,CASSLSPTGVGELFF,TGTGCCAGCAGCTTATCCCCAACCGGTGTGGGGGAGCTGTTTTTT
TRBJ2-1,many,TRBV7-2,TRBD1,CASSPYDRANNEQFF,TGTGCCAGCAGCCCATACGACAGGGCGAACAATGAGCAGTTCTTC
TRBJ2-1,.,TRBV5-1,TRBD1,CASSLGGGSGEQFF,TGCGCCAGCAGCTTGGGAGGGGGCTCGGGTGAGCAGTTCTTC
TRBJ2-5,many,TRBV5-1,.,CASSSGVQETQYF,TGCGCCAGCAGCTCGGGGGTACAAGAGACCCAGTACTTC
TRBJ2-1,.,TRBV18,TRBD1,CASSNFPGQSNNEQFF,TGTGCCAGCTCAAACTTTCCGGGACAGAGCAACAATGAGCAGTTCTTC